This T cell receptor beta chain was identified during a study of control samples from healthy donors and cancer patients. Repertoires were generated with immunoSEQ multiplex PCR, while TCRdb's copy carries only in-frame clones and drops some. The table lists about 75,000 clones, roughly 92% of them singletons. V dropped 2 bases and J dropped 6 bases, with 10 bases sitting between them. CDR1 KGHSH and CDR2 LQKENI come from the germline V gene. CDR3 length: 14 amino acids. The sequencing input was blood. This sequence was found in a woman between 40 and 50 years old in good health. The chain carries TRBV18 and TRBJ1-4, with D possibly matching TRBD1 (6 bases). CDR3 sequence: CASSPNGGDEKLFF. The DNA for the CDR3 is TGTGCCAGCTCACCAAACGGGGGCGATGAAAAACTGTTTTTT. The complete variable domain, with remaining parts taken from reference TRBV18 and TRBJ1-4, reads NAGVMQNPRHLVRRRGQEARLRCSPMKGHSHVYWYRQLPEEGLKFMVYLQKENIIDESGMPKERFSAEFPKEGPSILRIQQVVRGDSAAYFCASSPNGGDEKLFFGSGTQLSVL.